The 20 T cell receptor beta chains reported below all come from one sample, sequenced in a study of blood T cell repertoires in COVID-19 (TCRdb year 2020). Receptor amplification or capture employed the immunoSEQ multiplex PCR assay. Not all clones reach the TCRdb copy of this immuneACCESS table, which keeps in-frame sequences only. Checked studies attribute under half of the gap to unresolved V genes and leave the rest unexplained. The sample includes hundreds of thousands of clones, with around 86% observed a single time. Almost 1.5% of the sample is held by the ten biggest clonotypes. Sequenced material: peripheral blood. These receptors all come from a woman in her twenties or thirties with active or convalescent COVID-19.

In this sample, this clone turned up once. V gene TRBV19 combines with J gene TRBJ2-3; 10 bases are shared with TRBD1. Germline CDR1 LNHDA, CDR2 SQIVND (reference sequence). V shed 7 bases, J shed 2 bases, and the junction held 6 bases outside the gene matches. CDR3 length: 15 amino acids. The CDR3 region has the DNA TGTGCCAGTACCAGGACAGGGGGTTACACAGATACGCAGTATTTT. Protein product: CASTRTGGYTDTQYF.

The chain carries TRBV10-3 and TRBJ2-3; D is undetermined. Trimming pared 8 bases from V and 1 base from J, leaving 10 bases between. This CDR3 is built from 13 residues. Germline CDR1 reads ENHRY; CDR2 reads SYGVKD. Written as DNA, the CDR3 is TGTGCCATCGGAAGCGTGGGCACAGATACGCAGTATTTT. Translated: CAIGSVGTDTQYF.

The count of this clone is one. The chain joins TRBV2 to TRBJ1-6; TRBD1 aligns across 7 bases. V shed 3 bases and J 5 bases; nucleotides not matched to a gene: 7. The CDR3 extends over 16 amino acids. CDR1 is SNHLY and CDR2 is FYNNEI in the germline V gene. CDR3 bases: TGTGCCAGCAGTGACCCCGGGACAGTCAATAATTCACCCCTCCACTTT. Translated, it gives CASSDPGTVNNSPLHF.

This clone was counted once. The CDR3: CASSRQLPSGQPQHF. CDR3 coding DNA: TGTGCCAGCAGCAGACAGTTACCTTCGGGTCAGCCCCAGCATTTT. J is TRBJ1-5 and V is TRBV2, with D possibly matching TRBD1 (5 bases). This CDR3 region has 15 residues. Germline CDR1 SNHLY, CDR2 FYNNEI. Trimming shortened V by 6 bases and J by 6 bases, and 18 bases separated the two germline ends.

This clone was observed a single time. The chain has TRBV12-3 or TRBV12-4 and TRBJ2-7; D perhaps matches TRBD1 (6 bases). The CDR3 contains 13 residues. V gave up 5 bases and J gave up 1 base, with 9 bases separating them. The CDR3 bases are TGTGCCAGCAGTCGGGACAAATCCTACGAGCAGTACTTC. This sequence encodes CASSRDKSYEQYF.

This clone was recorded a few times. The chain carries TRBV5-6 and TRBJ1-1, with a possible D match to TRBD1 (5 bases). Germline V CDR1 and CDR2: SGHDT, YYEEEE. The CDR3 consists of 14 residues. The CDR3 nucleotides read TGTTCGGACCACGGGAGGGGCTGGGGGACTGAAGCTTTCTTT. Protein sequence: CSDHGRGWGTEAFF.

This clone appeared a single time. The chain couples TRBV6-6 to TRBJ2-7; D perhaps matches TRBD1 (5 bases). The V and J ends lost 6 bases and 3 bases respectively, with 15 bases between them. This CDR3 spans 14 amino acids. Germline V lookup: CDR1 MNHNY, CDR2 SVGAGI (reference sequence). The CDR3 region is CASRPAQGLYEQYF. The CDR3 DNA is TGTGCCAGCAGGCCAGCGCAGGGCCTCTACGAGCAGTACTTC.

CDR3 amino acids: CASSHSYRVNEQFF. CDR3 coding DNA: TGTGCCAGCAGCCACAGCTACAGGGTCAATGAGCAGTTCTTC. This rearrangement joins TRBV3-1 (or the pseudogene TRBV3-2) to TRBJ2-1, with D maybe TRBD1 (6 bases). The germline V gene encodes CDR1 LGHDT and CDR2 YNNKEL (reference sequence). This CDR3 comprises 14 residues. V lost 3 bases to trimming and J lost 6 bases, with 12 bases between them.

The rearrangement joins TRBV5-6 to TRBJ2-3; 11 positions match TRBD1. V was pared by 4 bases and J by 6 bases, with 7 bases of the junction left unmatched. Germline CDR1 is SGHDT and CDR2 is YYEEEE. This CDR3 spans 15 amino acids. The CDR3 nucleotides read TGTGCCAGCAGCGAGGGACAGGGGGTGGCGGATACGCAGTATTTT. Encoded protein: CASSEGQGVADTQYF.

Only a few counts were recorded for this clone. This chain joins TRBV6-7 and TRBJ2-5, with TRBD2 as a possible D gene (6 bases). TRBV6-7 is designated an ORF whose function remains uncertain. This CDR3 contains 14 residues. Trimming stripped 5 bases from V and 9 bases from J, with 19 bases between. CDR3 sequence: CASSPGTLSKAQYF. In DNA form, the CDR3 reads TGTGCCAGCAGTCCCGGGACTCTTAGTAAAGCCCAGTACTTC.

The genes are TRBV18 and TRBJ1-1; no clear D gene. The CDR3 consists of 14 residues. Germline CDR1 is KGHSH and CDR2 is LQKENI. Trimming cost V 0 bases and J 4 bases, with 9 bases left between them. The CDR3 bases are TGTGCCAGCTCACCACCGTCGGGTCCCACTGAAGCTTTCTTT. This translates into CASSPPSGPTEAFF.

The rearrangement links TRBV4-1 to TRBJ1-3; TRBD1 agrees at 9 bases. The CDR3 spans 16 residues. Germline values: CDR1 MGHRA, CDR2 YSYEKL. With 3 bases clipped from V and 1 base from J, the junction kept 4 bases outside the gene matches. The CDR3 DNA reads TGCGCCAGCAGCCAGGGACAGGGAACTTCTGGAAACACCATATATTTT. Protein product: CASSQGQGTSGNTIYF.

Details on this clone: Other DNA sequences of this sample code for an identical CDR3. The J gene is TRBJ1-1, the V gene TRBV18; 8 bases match TRBD1. V shed 3 bases and J 3 bases; nucleotides not matched to a gene: 3. Germline CDR1 KGHSH, CDR2 LQKENI. The CDR3 totals 14 residues. CDR3 amino acids: CASSPLTGDTEAFF. CDR3 in DNA: TGTGCCAGCTCACCCCTGACAGGGGACACTGAAGCTTTCTTT. Full variable domain (outside the CDR3, taken from reference TRBV18 and TRBJ1-1): NAGVMQNPRHLVRRRGQEARLRCSPMKGHSHVYWYRQLPEEGLKFMVYLQKENIIDESGMPKERFSAEFPKEGPSILRIQQVVRGDSAAYFCASSPLTGDTEAFFGQGTRLTVV.

The table lists this clone with a count of one. Other DNA sequences in this sample translate to the same CDR3. CDR3 in DNA: TGTGCCAGCAGTGATTCTAGCGGGAGTTACAATGAGCAGTTCTTC. Encoded protein: CASSDSSGSYNEQFF. V and J are TRBV6-4 and TRBJ2-1; TRBD2 matches 10 bases. The CDR3 is 15 residues long. Trimming removed 3 bases from V and 4 bases from J; junction bases left unmatched: 3. CDR1 is MRHNA and CDR2 is SNTAGT in the germline V gene.

There are a few counts of this clone. V and J are TRBV29-1 and TRBJ1-5, with D possibly TRBD1 on 5 matching bases. V gave up 7 bases and J gave up 0 bases, with 13 bases separating them. Per the germline V gene, CDR1 is SQVTM and CDR2 is ANQGSEA. CDR3 length: 14 residues. CDR3 in amino acids: CSESRGISNQPQHF. CDR3 DNA: TGCAGCGAGTCAAGGGGAATTAGCAATCAGCCCCAGCATTTT.

This clone was recorded only once. The chain combines TRBV18 with TRBJ1-1; TRBD1 aligns across 7 bases. Looked up from germline, CDR1 is KGHSH and CDR2 is LQKENI. This CDR3 has 18 residues. V was clipped by 1 base and J by 4 bases; unmatched bases: 15. DNA of the CDR3: TGTGCCAGCTCACCACTACCGAAGGGGGCGGGGTATGCCACTGAAGCTTTCTTT. Translating it yields CASSPLPKGAGYATEAFF.

V is TRBV7-2 and J is TRBJ2-4, with 16 bases matching TRBD2. After removal of 3 bases from V and 15 bases from J, the junction contained 8 bases not matched to a gene. The CDR3 consists of 15 residues. Germline CDR1 reads SGHTA; CDR2 reads FQGNSA. The CDR3 sequence is CASSFPGLAGGQTYF. CDR3 in DNA: TGTGCCAGCAGCTTTCCGGGACTAGCGGGGGGGCAGACGTACTTC.

This chain connects TRBV7-2 to TRBJ2-1, with TRBD2 matching 13 bases. In germline, CDR1 is SGHTA, CDR2 FQGNSA. The CDR3 is made up of 14 amino acids. Germline trimming cut 5 bases from V and 15 bases from J; bases unmatched to any gene: 10. The CDR3 loop is CASSQLAGGPRPFF. DNA for the CDR3: TGTGCCAGCAGCCAACTAGCGGGAGGGCCGCGGCCGTTCTTC.

This clone occurred once. The chain employs TRBV6-5 and TRBJ2-6, with 8 positions matching TRBD1. From germline, CDR1 is MNHEY and CDR2 SVGAGI. The CDR3 runs 15 residues. V was pared by 6 bases and J by 6 bases, with 7 bases of the junction left unmatched. CDR3 in DNA: TGTGCCAGCAGCATCAGGGGGCTTGAGGCCAACGTCCTGACTTTC. This translates into CASSIRGLEANVLTF.

This clone has more than one count but fewer than ten. J is TRBJ2-3 and V is TRBV6-4, with 13 bases aligning to TRBD2. Germline loops: CDR1 MRHNA, CDR2 SNTAGT. The V gene end was trimmed by 5 bases and the J gene end by 3 bases; junction bases not matched to a gene: 5. This CDR3 has 16 amino acids. The CDR3 is CASSFGTSGATDTQYF. CDR3 coding DNA: TGTGCCAGCAGTTTTGGGACTAGCGGGGCTACAGATACGCAGTATTTT.